This T cell receptor (beta chain) was obtained from a study of cytomegalovirus exposure and HLA in healthy donors (dated by TCRdb to 2016 to 2017). As for the study more broadly: An earlier analysis of 587 of the donors reported approximately 280 Gb of sequence data and 117 million unique TCR beta sequences obtained from approximately 180 million T cells. An early release covering roughly 640 HLA-typed donors comprised roughly 300 gigabases of sequencing data and approximately 80 million unique TCR sequences. Among the approximately 400 genotyped donors, about 85% belonged to the genetic ancestry cluster associated with self-reported Caucasian donors. The study aimed to test whether signatures of past pathogen exposure could be identified by cataloging public T cell receptors. Using immunosequencing, the study profiled T cell repertoires from 550 to 750 subjects and related those repertoires to cytomegalovirus serostatus. Besides the first cohort of 666 subjects, a separate validation cohort made up of around 120 different subjects was used. The study combined high-throughput TCR immunosequencing, statistical association of individual TCRs with disease status, and machine learning to predict cytomegalovirus infection status. A later analysis re-analyzed previously published TCR beta repertoires from several hundred donors and added high-resolution HLA genotyping to study TCR occurrence patterns. Rather than using new phenotypic data, the later analysis identified candidate immune exposures from TCR beta sequences and from how often those sequences occurred across donors. An earlier analysis of fewer than 750 of the donors used high-throughput TCR beta sequencing to judge whether each TCR beta V gene segment behaved as functional or pseudogenic. Alongside the repertoire data, information on donor age, sex, ethnicity and CMV serostatus was compiled. A later genetic analysis took genome-wide SNP genotypes for 398 of the 666 donors and used that subset as a discovery cohort. Every discovery cohort repertoire had been produced on one sequencing platform. Both class I and class II loci were covered by HLA typing, at four-digit resolution. The number of typed donors differed by locus: 629-630 for A, B, C, DRB1 and DQB1; roughly 510 for DQA1; 606 for DPA1; and 450 to 480 for DPB1. Four to six DR-DQ haplotypes were handled as single units for association and clustering because linkage in the cohort was strong. Across 398 genotyped donors of the cohort, an average of approximately 240,000 unique TCR beta nucleotide sequences per donor were sequenced, and 15% to 20% of those sequences were non-productive. What the authors observed across the whole study: Because HLA typing was missing for some donors at each locus, association tests included only the typed subset. In an earlier analysis of over 550 of the donors, most TCR beta V segments were observed in productive rearrangements about 87% or about 30% of the time, broadly matching IMGT annotations. Sequencing depth was assumed to be roughly uniform across donors in the presence/absence analyses, though that assumption may not hold. Correlated functional status among segregating V segments might reflect linkage disequilibrium, but an unknown experimental factor could not be ruled out. Because counts were too low, around 17 rarely observed V segments, including chromosome 9 orphons, were left out of the earlier analysis of 500 to 750 of the donors. Specific HLA alleles were associated with 15,000 to 20,000 TCR beta sequences at a false discovery rate of 0.05 in a later analysis. An association between a missense DCLRE1C variant and V-gene and J-gene trimming of TCR beta chains was found in a later genetic analysis and replicated in an independent cohort. A total of fewer than 200 TCR beta chains were listed by the study as associated with cytomegalovirus. A further reported finding was that TCR beta sequences accurately predicted the HLA-A and HLA-B alleles for most subjects in the first cohort. Cytomegalovirus status was reported to be diagnosed by the classifier with high specificity and sensitivity in both the original and validation cohorts. The 87-base-pair reads could not distinguish some IMGT-functional V segments, including TRBV6-2 and TRBV6-3, so those segments were excluded. In a later genetic analysis, fewer N-insertions in productive TCRs were reported among donors in an Asian-associated ancestry cluster than the roughly 640-donor mean. In a later analysis, several top co-occurrence clusters were reported to appear linked to parvovirus B19, influenza, CMV and Epstein-Barr virus. Most CMV-associated TCR beta chains appeared to be HLA-restricted in a later analysis, and the HLA associations seemed to be driven largely by CMV exposure. A group of highly shared sequence variants was considered likely to be a technical artifact of the sequencing pipeline. When HLA alleles, especially DR and DQ, strongly co-occurred, attributing TCR associations to individual alleles was difficult. Across donors, most TCR sequences were observed very rarely, whereas some public TCRs were present in many individuals. This cohort had only TCR beta chains sequenced, and the lack of alpha or paired-chain data limited which features could be detected. In vitro tests confirmed that a few of the cytomegalovirus-associated TCR beta chains recognize cytomegalovirus antigens. It was suggested by the authors that the approach could potentially be generalized to other disease states and immunological phenotypes. Compared with equally common non-associated chains, HLA-associated TCR beta chains in a later analysis were more clonally expanded and had lower generation probabilities. CMV serostatus was the only immune exposure information available for the cohort. In a later analysis, TCR association rates were found to vary across HLA loci, with the most associated TCRs seen for DRB1 alleles and the fewest for HLA-C alleles.

Library generation was performed with the immunoSEQ multiplex PCR assay. For the multiplex PCR, a mixture combining 60 forward primers for TCR Vbeta segments and 13 reverse primers for TCR Jbeta segments was used. A multiplex PCR assay on genomic DNA amplified the CDR3 region of rearranged TCR beta genes. The Illumina HiSeq System was used to sequence the amplified TCR beta libraries as 87-base-pair reads. Per the original workflow: In a later analysis, roughly 80 million unique TCR beta chains were counted across the roughly 700 repertoires, and about 9.9 million of these chains were shared by at least two donors. Raw reads were error-corrected and collapsed into unique sequences by a nearest-neighbor algorithm in which closely related sequences were merged to remove PCR and sequencing errors. Alignment of CDR3 sequences to IMGT reference sequences was used to assign V, D and J gene segments. For a sequence to be retained, at least a six-nucleotide match to both a V gene segment and a J gene segment was required. A rearrangement was called productive if the CDR3 had no stop codons and remained in frame with V and J, and every other rearrangement was called non-productive. Following IMGT convention, CDR3 was defined as the stretch from the second conserved V-encoded cysteine to the conserved J-encoded phenylalanine. The earlier analysis of 500 to 750 of the donors excluded any sequence lacking an unambiguous match to a single V gene segment. In an earlier analysis of approximately 500 of the donors, a V segment was called functional when productive rearrangements were above 56.7%, and segregating when the standard deviation between donors exceeded 5%. A statistical classification framework was built for diagnosing cytomegalovirus status from the catalog of TCR beta chain sequences. In a later analysis, V and J genes were assigned by comparing TCR nucleotide sequences against IMGT/GENE-DB human TR gene sequences. A later analysis assigned CDR3 sequences and most-parsimonious VDJ recombination scenarios with the TCRdist pipeline. A later analysis defined each TCR beta chain by its CDR3 amino acid sequence plus V-gene family, and excluded reads lacking a unique V-gene family. In a later analysis, fewer than 600 highly shared, low-generation-probability nucleotide sequences were removed to address suspected cross-contamination and a sequencing artifact. For each public chain, a later analysis derived a clonal expansion index from normalized ranks of inferred template counts within each repertoire. Generation probabilities in a later analysis came from a VDJ recombination model fitted to out-of-frame rearrangements, and those results were checked against IGoR. In a later analysis, TCR-TCR, TCR-HLA and TCR-CMV co-occurrence was scored with hypergeometric tests, and a repertoire-size bias correction was applied to TCR pairs. A later analysis estimated false discovery rates by permuting HLA or CMV assignments 20 times. In a later analysis, co-occurring TCRs were grouped using DBSCAN, and TCRdist sequence similarity was added for clustering within HLA-allele-positive subsets. Repertoires with fewer than 30,000 or more than 120,000 public chains were left out of co-occurrence clustering, as were several repertoires with anomalous nucleotide sharing. TCRdb took over this immuneACCESS table, retaining in-frame rearrangements with V and J assigned. Such tables are incomplete; in checked studies, under half of the missing clones stem from an unresolved V gene, and the remainder is unexplained. The V and J calls and clone size come from that table; D and trimming were worked out from the DNA. The sample table contains some 200,000 clones; only one count was recorded for around 75% of them. The ten most abundant clones make up about 3.1% of the sample.

As concerns this clone: Its antigen is unknown. No much larger clone is present one base from it, and per-base qualities are unavailable.

In total, 630 or so healthy bone marrow donors made up the cohort. At the time of sampling, all cohort members were nominally healthy, though unrecorded immune exposures were likely present. The donor was CMV seronegative and was included in the group of under 450 seronegative cohort members. Each donor provided a peripheral blood sample, and peripheral blood mononuclear cells were used for TCR beta sequencing. Genomic DNA extraction from the blood cell samples was performed with the Qiagen DNeasy Blood Extraction Kit. Sequences SEHNR (CDR1) and FQNEAQ (CDR2) are obtained from the germline V gene (reference sequence). From cysteine to phenylalanine, the CDR3 is 15 amino acids long. Only the CDR3 DNA is retained, 45 bases long and in frame from the first base. V is trimmed back by 4 bases and J by 2 bases, and the junction contains 4 bases that no gene match accounts for.

Recombination linked TRBV7-9 to TRBJ1-2; 10 central bases correspond to TRBD1. The sequence derives from a female donor in good health and CMV-seronegative. Sequencing input: PBMCs. The DNA is as follows: TGTGCCAGCAGCTGGGACAGGGGAGCAAACTATGGCTACACCTTC. This codes for CASSWDRGANYGYTF.